The rows below give T cell receptor beta chains drawn from one sample of a study of T cell changes during pregnancy in multiple sclerosis. The assay was immunoSEQ multiplex PCR, and TCRdb's table has in-frame clones only and misses some. The data contain 70,000 to 100,000 clones, about 92% of them seen just once; the ten biggest clones take up less than 2%. Sequenced material: peripheral blood, taken in the first trimester of pregnancy. The receptors originated from a female donor with multiple sclerosis, enrolled in a pregnancy study. CDR3s include the opening cysteine and the closing phenylalanine or tryptophan. Each record gives: J gene, D gene, clone size, V gene, CDR3 protein, CDR3 DNA. The D gene is left open where the match is weak. Size tells how often a clone was seen (once, few, many) or the class of an expanded clone, and some rows leave it out.

TRBJ2-2,TRBD2,-,TRBV5-1,CASSWTSGRLAGELFF,TGCGCCAGCAGCTGGACTAGCGGGAGGTTGGCCGGGGAGCTGTTTTTT
TRBJ2-3,TRBD2,-,TRBV30,CAWSVQLAGHTDTQYF,TGTGCCTGGAGTGTACAACTAGCGGGGCACACAGATACGCAGTATTTT
TRBJ1-1,-,-,TRBV27,CASSFALSLEDTEAFF,TGTGCCAGCAGTTTCGCTCTGAGCCTGGAGGACACTGAAGCTTTCTTT
TRBJ1-2,-,-,TRBV6-1,CASSVNGYTF,TGTGCCAGCAGCGTTAATGGCTACACCTTC
TRBJ1-1,-,-,TRBV19,CASSGGKNTEAFF,TGTGCCAGTAGTGGCGGAAAGAACACTGAAGCTTTCTTT
TRBJ2-7,-,-,TRBV21-1,CASSLPIAGLSGEQYF,TGTGCCAGCAGCCTCCCAATAGCGGGCCTATCGGGGGAGCAGTACTTC
TRBJ2-7,-,few,TRBV30,CAWSVLRDEQYF,TGTGCCTGGAGTGTATTGAGGGACGAGCAGTACTTC
TRBJ1-1,TRBD1,-,TRBV27,CASSPGGARTEAFF,TGTGCCAGCAGTCCAGGGGGCGCAAGGACTGAAGCTTTCTTT
TRBJ1-1,-,-,TRBV28,CASSPGGETTEAFF,TGTGCCAGCAGTCCCGGGGGGGAGACCACTGAAGCTTTCTTT
TRBJ1-4,-,-,TRBV27,CASSLWSGNEKLFF,TGTGCCAGCAGTTTATGGTCGGGGAATGAAAAACTGTTTTTT
TRBJ2-3,TRBD2,-,TRBV7-3,CASSEAASAGGRTDTQYF,TGTGCCAGCAGCGAAGCCGCCTCTGCGGGAGGCCGCACAGATACGCAGTATTTT
TRBJ2-7,TRBD1,-,TRBV2,CASIGTEIYEQYF,TGTGCCAGCATCGGGACAGAGATCTACGAGCAGTACTTC
TRBJ1-5,TRBD1,-,TRBV5-1,CASSVGQGDQPQHF,TGCGCCAGCAGCGTGGGACAGGGGGATCAGCCCCAGCATTTT
TRBJ2-4,TRBD2,-,TRBV30,CAWSQAGGHPENIQYF,TGTGCCTGGAGTCAGGCGGGAGGGCATCCGGAAAACATTCAGTACTTC
TRBJ2-1,TRBD2,-,TRBV9,CASSPSLAYYNEQFF,TGTGCCAGCAGCCCGTCACTAGCGTACTACAATGAGCAGTTCTTC
TRBJ1-5,-,-,TRBV28,CASRPWGDSNQPQHF,TGTGCCAGCAGGCCTTGGGGGGACAGCAATCAGCCCCAGCATTTT
TRBJ1-5,TRBD1,-,TRBV5-4,CASSGDRNQPQHF,TGTGCCAGCAGCGGGGACAGGAATCAGCCCCAGCATTTT
TRBJ2-7,-,-,TRBV11-2,CASSPGQTYEQYF,TGTGCCAGCAGCCCGGGTCAGACCTACGAGCAGTACTTC
TRBJ1-1,-,once,TRBV5-4,CASSPSPGTGRENTEAFF,TGTGCCAGCAGCCCTTCCCCTGGAACAGGGAGGGAGAACACTGAAGCTTTCTTT
TRBJ2-1,TRBD2,-,TRBV4-3,CASSRGLATTSSYNEQFF,TGCGCCAGCAGCAGGGGACTAGCGACTACTAGCTCCTACAATGAGCAGTTCTTC
TRBJ1-5,-,once,TRBV5-4,CASSWAKSDPGNQPQHF,TGTGCCAGCAGCTGGGCAAAATCCGACCCTGGCAATCAGCCCCAGCATTTT
TRBJ2-7,-,-,TRBV7-6,CASSPGAEQYF,TGTGCCAGCAGCCCAGGGGCGGAGCAGTACTTC
TRBJ2-7,TRBD1,-,TRBV5-1,CASSAGQGAYEQYF,TGCGCCAGCAGCGCGGGACAGGGGGCCTACGAGCAGTACTTC
TRBJ2-7,-,-,TRBV6-5,CASSSLGQSYEQYF,TGTGCCAGCAGTTCCTTAGGACAGTCCTACGAGCAGTACTTC
TRBJ2-7,-,-,TRBV30,CAWSAIALRLNEQYF,TGTGCCTGGAGTGCTATTGCCCTCAGGCTCAACGAGCAGTACTTC
TRBJ1-2,-,-,TRBV29-1,CSVEGIYRSGYGYTF,TGCAGCGTTGAAGGAATTTACAGGAGCGGGTATGGCTACACCTTC
TRBJ2-3,-,-,TRBV7-7,CASSLGGTRTDTQYF,TGTGCCAGCAGCTTAGGCGGGACCCGCACAGATACGCAGTATTTT
TRBJ2-7,-,few,TRBV28,CATLRTNVREQYF,TGTGCCACCCTCCGGACAAATGTACGGGAGCAGTACTTC
TRBJ1-2,TRBD1,-,TRBV27,CASSPAGTGGGGYTF,TGTGCCAGCAGTCCCGCCGGGACAGGGGGCGGGGGCTACACCTTC
TRBJ2-1,TRBD2,-,TRBV7-6,CASSRRLAGPYNEQFF,TGTGCCAGCAGTCGAAGACTAGCGGGACCCTACAATGAGCAGTTCTTC
TRBJ1-2,TRBD1,-,TRBV29-1,CSGAGTGYGYTF,TGCAGCGGGGCCGGGACAGGGTATGGCTACACCTTC
TRBJ2-1,TRBD2,-,TRBV5-6,CASSPSSGRAHEQFF,TGTGCCAGCAGCCCGTCTAGCGGGAGGGCCCATGAGCAGTTCTTC
TRBJ2-1,TRBD2,-,TRBV29-1,CSVTGLAVNEQFF,TGCAGCGTAACGGGACTAGCGGTTAATGAGCAGTTCTTC
TRBJ1-2,-,-,TRBV6-1,CASSASTARHYGYTF,TGTGCCAGCAGTGCATCCACAGCACGGCACTATGGCTACACCTTC
TRBJ1-2,TRBD1,once,TRBV13,CASSLAGGGNYGYTF,TGTGCCAGCAGCTTAGCAGGAGGGGGCAACTATGGCTACACCTTC
TRBJ1-5,TRBD1,few,TRBV7-2,CASSPTGGNQPQHF,TGTGCCAGCAGCCCGACAGGGGGCAATCAGCCCCAGCATTTT
TRBJ1-4,-,-,TRBV11-2,CASSPTRGEEKLFF,TGTGCCAGCAGCCCTACCCGGGGTGAAGAAAAACTGTTTTTT
TRBJ1-5,-,-,TRBV7-8,CASSLARGAYQPQHF,TGTGCCAGCAGCTTAGCCCGGGGGGCCTATCAGCCCCAGCATTTT
TRBJ2-7,TRBD2,-,TRBV10-1,CASSVVAGGGSYEQYF,TGCGCCAGCAGTGTAGTCGCGGGAGGGGGGTCCTACGAGCAGTACTTC
TRBJ2-5,TRBD2,-,TRBV2,CASFAGTSGSFETQYF,TGTGCCAGCTTTGCGGGTACTAGCGGGAGCTTCGAGACCCAGTACTTC
TRBJ1-1,TRBD1,once,TRBV7-9,CASSPRTGMNTEAFF,TGTGCCAGCAGCCCCAGGACAGGGATGAACACTGAAGCTTTCTTT
TRBJ2-7,-,-,TRBV9,CASSVGGEQYF,TGTGCCAGCAGCGTAGGAGGAGAGCAGTACTTC
TRBJ1-3,-,-,TRBV27,CASRARGNSGNTIYF,TGTGCCAGCAGGGCAAGGGGTAACTCTGGAAACACCATATATTTT
TRBJ2-7,TRBD2,-,TRBV27,CASRGTSGSVYEQYF,TGTGCCAGCAGGGGAACTAGCGGGAGTGTCTACGAGCAGTACTTC
TRBJ1-5,TRBD1,-,TRBV30,CAWSYRGGNQPQHF,TGTGCCTGGAGTTACAGGGGCGGCAATCAGCCCCAGCATTTT
TRBJ2-7,-,-,TRBV10-3,CAIAPGANEQYF,TGTGCCATCGCACCCGGTGCTAACGAGCAGTACTTC
TRBJ2-5,-,-,TRBV28,CASSATGSGTQYF,TGTGCCAGCTCCGCTACCGGTAGTGGGACCCAGTACTTC
TRBJ2-2,-,-,TRBV5-1,CASSLDGNTGELFF,TGCGCCAGCAGCCTGGACGGGAACACCGGGGAGCTGTTTTTT
TRBJ2-3,-,-,TRBV29-1,CSVSSGAASTDTQYF,TGCAGCGTCTCCTCAGGGGCCGCTAGCACAGATACGCAGTATTTT
TRBJ2-5,-,-,TRBV11-2,CASSLGVGGRPEETQYF,TGTGCCAGCAGCTTAGGTGTCGGGGGGCGACCGGAGGAGACCCAGTACTTC
TRBJ2-1,TRBD1,-,TRBV6-6,CASSTTLTGGDEQFF,TGTGCCAGCAGTACCACTCTCACAGGGGGCGATGAGCAGTTCTTC
TRBJ2-3,-,-,TRBV29-1,CSVATPVTDTQYF,TGCAGCGTTGCAACACCAGTCACAGATACGCAGTATTTT
TRBJ2-4,-,-,TRBV12-5,CASGLVNRGGIAAKNIQYF,TGTGCTAGTGGTTTGGTAAACAGGGGCGGGATAGCGGCCAAAAACATTCAGTACTTC
TRBJ2-1,TRBD2,medium-sized,TRBV5-6,CASSRGGRSYNEQFF,TGTGCCAGCAGCCGGGGCGGGAGGTCCTACAATGAGCAGTTCTTC
TRBJ1-1,-,-,TRBV25-1,CAYQGLNTEAFF,TGTGCCTATCAGGGGCTGAACACTGAAGCTTTCTTT
TRBJ2-7,TRBD2,-,TRBV10-2,CASSEPGLAGDEQYF,TGCGCCAGCAGTGAGCCGGGACTAGCGGGGGACGAGCAGTACTTC
TRBJ2-1,TRBD1,-,TRBV2,CASSTGTENNEQFF,TGTGCCAGCAGCACCGGGACAGAAAACAATGAGCAGTTCTTC